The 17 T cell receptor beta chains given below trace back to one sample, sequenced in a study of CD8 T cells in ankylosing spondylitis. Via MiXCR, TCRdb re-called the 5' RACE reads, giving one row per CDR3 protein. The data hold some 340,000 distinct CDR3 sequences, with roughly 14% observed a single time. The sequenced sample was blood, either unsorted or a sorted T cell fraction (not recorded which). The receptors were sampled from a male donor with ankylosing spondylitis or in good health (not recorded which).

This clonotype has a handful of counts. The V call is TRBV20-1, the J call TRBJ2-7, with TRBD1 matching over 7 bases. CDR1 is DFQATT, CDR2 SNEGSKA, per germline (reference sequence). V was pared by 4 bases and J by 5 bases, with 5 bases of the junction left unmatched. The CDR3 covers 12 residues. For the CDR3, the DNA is TGCAGTGCTAAGAGGGGGCCCCACGAGCAGTACTTC. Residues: CSAKRGPHEQYF.

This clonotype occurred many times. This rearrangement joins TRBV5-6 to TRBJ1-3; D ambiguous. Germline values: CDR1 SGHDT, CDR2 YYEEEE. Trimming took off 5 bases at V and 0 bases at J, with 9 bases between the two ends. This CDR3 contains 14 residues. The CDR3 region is CASSPSPSGNTIYF. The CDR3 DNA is TGTGCCAGCAGTCCGAGCCCCTCTGGAAACACCATATATTTT.

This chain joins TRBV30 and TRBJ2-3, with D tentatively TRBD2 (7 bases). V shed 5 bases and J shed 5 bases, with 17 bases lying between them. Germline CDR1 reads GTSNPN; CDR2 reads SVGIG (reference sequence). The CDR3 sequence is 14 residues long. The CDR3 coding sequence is TGTGCCTGGGGTGAGGGGGGGCAAGAAGATACGCAGTATTTT. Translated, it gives CAWGEGGQEDTQYF.

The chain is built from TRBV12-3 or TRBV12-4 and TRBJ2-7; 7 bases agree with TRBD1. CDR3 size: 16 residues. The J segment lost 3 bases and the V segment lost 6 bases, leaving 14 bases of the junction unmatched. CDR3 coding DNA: TGTGCCAGCAGCTGGAGACAGGGATCAATTTTCTACGAGCAGTACTTC. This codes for CASSWRQGSIFYEQYF.

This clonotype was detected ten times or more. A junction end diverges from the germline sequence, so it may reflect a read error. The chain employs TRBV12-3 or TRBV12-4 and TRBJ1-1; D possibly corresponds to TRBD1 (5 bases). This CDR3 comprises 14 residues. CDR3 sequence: CASSLVGGDTEAFF. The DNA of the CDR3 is TGCGCCAGCAGCTTGGTGGGGGGTGACACTGAAGCTTTCTTT.

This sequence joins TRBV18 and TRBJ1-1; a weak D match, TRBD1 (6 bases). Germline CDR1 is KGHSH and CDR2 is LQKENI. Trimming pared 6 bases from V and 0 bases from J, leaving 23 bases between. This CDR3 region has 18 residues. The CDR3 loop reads CASSLKSRGMTMNTEAFF. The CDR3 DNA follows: TGTGCCAGCTCTCTAAAATCCAGGGGTATGACAATGAACACTGAAGCTTTCTTT. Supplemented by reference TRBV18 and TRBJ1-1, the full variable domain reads NAGVMQNPRHLVRRRGQEARLRCSPMKGHSHVYWYRQLPEEGLKFMVYLQKENIIDESGMPKERFSAEFPKEGPSILRIQQVVRGDSAAYFCASSLKSRGMTMNTEAFFGQGTRLTVV.

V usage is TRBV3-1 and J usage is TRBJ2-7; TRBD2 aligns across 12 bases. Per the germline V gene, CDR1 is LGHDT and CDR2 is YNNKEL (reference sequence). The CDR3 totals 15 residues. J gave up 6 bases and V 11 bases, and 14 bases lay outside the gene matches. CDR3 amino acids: CAAASVGLAGPEQYF. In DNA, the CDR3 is TGTGCCGCGGCCTCCGTCGGACTAGCGGGACCCGAGCAGTACTTC.

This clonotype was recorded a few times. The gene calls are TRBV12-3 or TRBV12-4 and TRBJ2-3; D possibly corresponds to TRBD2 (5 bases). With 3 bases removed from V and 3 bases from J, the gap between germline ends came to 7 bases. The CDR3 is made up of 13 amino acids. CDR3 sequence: CASSFRRTDTQYF. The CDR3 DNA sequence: TGTGCCAGCAGTTTTCGGAGGACAGATACGCAGTATTTT.

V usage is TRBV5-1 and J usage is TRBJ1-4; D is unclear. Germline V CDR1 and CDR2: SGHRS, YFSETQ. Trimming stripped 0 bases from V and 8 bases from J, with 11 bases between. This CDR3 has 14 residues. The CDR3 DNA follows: TGCGCCAGCAGCTTGGTGGCAGGAGGCGAAAAACTGTTTTTT. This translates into CASSLVAGGEKLFF.

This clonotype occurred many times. The CDR3 loop is CASSQDLRDRDYYGYTF. As DNA, the CDR3 is TGCGCCAGCAGCCAAGATCTAAGGGACAGGGATTACTATGGCTACACCTTC. This chain connects TRBV4-1 to TRBJ1-2, with TRBD1 identical over 9 bases. The V and J ends lost 0 bases and 3 bases, in that order; junction bases with no gene match: 8. The V gene's germline CDR1 is MGHRA and CDR2 YSYEKL. The CDR3 runs 17 residues.

CDR3 in amino acids: CASSLPGLTAFF. CDR3 DNA sequence: TGTGCCAGCAGCCTACCTGGCCTGACGGCTTTCTTT. This rearrangement joins TRBV12-3 or TRBV12-4 to TRBJ1-1; D remains unclear. Trimming took 6 bases from V and 11 from J, leaving 16 bases between them. This CDR3 spans 12 amino acids.

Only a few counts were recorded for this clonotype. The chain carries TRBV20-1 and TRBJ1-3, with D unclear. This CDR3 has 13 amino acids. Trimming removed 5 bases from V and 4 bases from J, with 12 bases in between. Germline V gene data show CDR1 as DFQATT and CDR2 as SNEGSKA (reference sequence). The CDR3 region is CSAEPGLGNTIYF. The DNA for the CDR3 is TGCAGTGCTGAACCAGGTTTAGGAAACACCATATATTTT.

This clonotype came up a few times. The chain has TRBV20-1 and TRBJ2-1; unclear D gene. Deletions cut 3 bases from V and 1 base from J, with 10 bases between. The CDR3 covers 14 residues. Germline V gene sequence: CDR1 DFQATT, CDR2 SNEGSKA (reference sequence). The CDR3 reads CSASNPSSYNEQFF. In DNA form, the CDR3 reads TGCAGTGCTAGTAACCCCTCATCCTACAATGAGCAGTTCTTC.

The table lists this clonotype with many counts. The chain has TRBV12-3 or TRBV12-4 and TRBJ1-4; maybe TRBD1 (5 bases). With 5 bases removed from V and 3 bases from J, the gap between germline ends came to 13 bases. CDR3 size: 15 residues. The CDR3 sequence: CASSNSRGANEKLFF. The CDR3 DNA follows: TGTGCCAGCAGTAATTCCAGAGGGGCTAATGAAAAACTGTTTTTT.

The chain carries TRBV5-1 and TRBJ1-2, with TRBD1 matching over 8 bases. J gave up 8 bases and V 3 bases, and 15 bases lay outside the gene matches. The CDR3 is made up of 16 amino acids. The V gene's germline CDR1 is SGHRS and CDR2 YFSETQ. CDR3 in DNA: TGCGCCAGCAGCTATTCTGACGGGACAGGAACTCTCGGCTACACCTTC. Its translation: CASSYSDGTGTLGYTF.

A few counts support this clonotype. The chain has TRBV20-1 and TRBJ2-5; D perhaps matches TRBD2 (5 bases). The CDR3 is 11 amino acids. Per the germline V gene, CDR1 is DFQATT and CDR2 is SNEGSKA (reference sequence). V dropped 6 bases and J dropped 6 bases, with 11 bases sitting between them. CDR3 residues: CSATRVQTQYF. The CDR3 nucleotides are TGCAGTGCCACTAGAGTGCAGACCCAGTACTTC.

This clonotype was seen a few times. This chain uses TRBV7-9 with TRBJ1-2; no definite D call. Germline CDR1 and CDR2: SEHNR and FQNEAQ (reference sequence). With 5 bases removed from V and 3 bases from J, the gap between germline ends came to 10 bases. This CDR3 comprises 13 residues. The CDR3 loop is CASSLIMDYGYTF. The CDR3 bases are TGTGCCAGCAGCCTGATCATGGACTATGGCTACACCTTC.